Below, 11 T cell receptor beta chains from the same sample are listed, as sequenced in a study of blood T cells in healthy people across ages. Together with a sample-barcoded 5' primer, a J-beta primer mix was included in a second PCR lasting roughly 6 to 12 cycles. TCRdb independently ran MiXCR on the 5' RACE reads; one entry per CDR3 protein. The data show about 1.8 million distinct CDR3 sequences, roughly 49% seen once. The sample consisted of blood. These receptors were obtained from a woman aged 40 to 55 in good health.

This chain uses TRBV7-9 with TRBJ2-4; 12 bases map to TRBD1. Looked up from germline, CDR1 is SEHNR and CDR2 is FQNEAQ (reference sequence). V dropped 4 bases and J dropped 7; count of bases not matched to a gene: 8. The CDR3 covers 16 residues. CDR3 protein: CASSSAGTGGSNIQYF. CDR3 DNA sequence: TGTGCCAGCAGCTCAGCCGGGACAGGGGGCTCGAACATTCAGTACTTC. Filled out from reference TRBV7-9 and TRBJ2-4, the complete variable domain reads DTGVSQNPRHKITKRGQNVTFRCDPISEHNRLYWYRQTLGQGPEFLTYFQNEAQLEKSRLLSDRFSAERPKGSFSTLEIQRTEQGDSAMYLCASSSAGTGGSNIQYFGAGTRLSVL.

CDR3 coding DNA: TGTGCCATCAGGACAGGGCCTAGCAGGGTTGAGCAGTTCTTC. This gives the protein CAIRTGPSRVEQFF. The chain links TRBV28 to TRBJ2-1; TRBD1 aligns across 8 bases. The CDR3 runs to 14 residues. The J segment lost 9 bases and the V segment lost 10 bases, leaving 14 bases of the junction unmatched. Germline V gene sequence: CDR1 MDHEN, CDR2 SYDVKM.

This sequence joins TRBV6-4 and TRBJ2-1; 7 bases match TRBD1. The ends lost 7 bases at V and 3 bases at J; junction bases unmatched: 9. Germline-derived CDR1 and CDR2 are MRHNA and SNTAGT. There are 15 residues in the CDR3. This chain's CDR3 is CASNVTGTYYNEQFF. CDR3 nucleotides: TGTGCCAGCAATGTGACAGGGACCTACTACAATGAGCAGTTCTTC.

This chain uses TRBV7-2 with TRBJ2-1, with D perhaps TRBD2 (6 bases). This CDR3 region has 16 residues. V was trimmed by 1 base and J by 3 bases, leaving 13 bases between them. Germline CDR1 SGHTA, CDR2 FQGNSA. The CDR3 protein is CASSLERLARYNEQFF. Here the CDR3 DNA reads TGTGCCAGCAGCTTAGAACGGCTAGCGCGCTACAATGAGCAGTTCTTC.

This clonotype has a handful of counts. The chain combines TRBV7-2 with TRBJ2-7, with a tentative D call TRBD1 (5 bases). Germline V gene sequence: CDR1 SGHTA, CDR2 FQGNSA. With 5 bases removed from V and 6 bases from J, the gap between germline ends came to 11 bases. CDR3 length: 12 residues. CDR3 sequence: CASSAGFGEQYF. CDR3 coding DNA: TGTGCCAGCAGCGCAGGGTTCGGCGAGCAGTACTTC.

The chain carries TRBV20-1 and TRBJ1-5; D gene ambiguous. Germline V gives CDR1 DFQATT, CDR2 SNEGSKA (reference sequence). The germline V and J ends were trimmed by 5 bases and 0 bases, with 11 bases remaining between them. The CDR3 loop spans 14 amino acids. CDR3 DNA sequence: TGCAGTGCTCCGCCCCCTAATAGCAATCAGCCCCAGCATTTT. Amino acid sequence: CSAPPPNSNQPQHF.

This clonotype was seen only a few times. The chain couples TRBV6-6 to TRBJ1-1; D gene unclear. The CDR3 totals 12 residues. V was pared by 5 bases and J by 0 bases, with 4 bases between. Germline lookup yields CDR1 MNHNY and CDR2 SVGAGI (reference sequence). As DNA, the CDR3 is TGTGCCAGCAGTCATATGAACACTGAAGCTTTCTTT. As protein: CASSHMNTEAFF.

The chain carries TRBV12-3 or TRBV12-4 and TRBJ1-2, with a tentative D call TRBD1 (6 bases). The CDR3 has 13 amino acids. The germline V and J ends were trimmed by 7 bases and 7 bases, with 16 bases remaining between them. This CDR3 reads CASTLGGASGYTF. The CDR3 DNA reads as TGTGCCAGCACCCTAGGGGGGGCTTCTGGCTACACCTTC.

CDR3 DNA sequence: TGTGCCAGCAGCTCCCAAGCCGGGACAGGGATCGAGCAGTACTTC. Protein product: CASSSQAGTGIEQYF. The chain combines TRBV7-2 with TRBJ2-7; 9 positions agree with TRBD1. Germline CDR1 SGHTA, CDR2 FQGNSA. J gave up 6 bases and V 4 bases, and 10 bases lay outside the gene matches. There are 15 residues in the CDR3.

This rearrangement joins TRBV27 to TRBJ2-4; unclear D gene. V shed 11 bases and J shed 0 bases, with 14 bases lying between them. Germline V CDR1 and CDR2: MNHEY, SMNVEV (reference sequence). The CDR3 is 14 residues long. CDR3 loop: CAAGTDGAKNIQYF. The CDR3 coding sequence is TGTGCCGCCGGCACTGACGGAGCCAAAAACATTCAGTACTTC.

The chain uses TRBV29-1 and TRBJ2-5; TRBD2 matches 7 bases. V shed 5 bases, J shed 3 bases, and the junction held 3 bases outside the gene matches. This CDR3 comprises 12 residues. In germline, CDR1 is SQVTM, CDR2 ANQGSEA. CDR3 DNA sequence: TGCAGCGTTTCTCTAGCGGAAGAGACCCAGTACTTC. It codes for CSVSLAEETQYF.